This TCR beta chain originates from a study of tumor and adjacent non-tumor tissue in lung cancer. Three rounds of nested PCR, following a modified ARM-PCR protocol, produced the TCRbeta library. TCRdb itself ran the multiplex PCR reads through MiXCR, one entry per CDR3 protein. The repertoire consists of 120,000 or so distinct CDR3 sequences, with roughly 64% occurring once and the leading ten covering around 13%. RNA was extracted from bulk tissue without any cell sorting. As for this clonotype: The target antigen is unknown. An end of the junction differs from the germline gene, which may be a read error.

The length of the CDR3 is 13 residues. Germline V lookup: CDR1 SQVTM, CDR2 ANQGSEA. General study findings and limits: Tumor repertoires had a smaller top 100 clone share than normal lung.

The material sequenced was lung tumor tissue. The sequence came from a man aged 30 to 39 with non-small cell lung cancer. This chain links TRBV29-1 with TRBJ2-5; 7 bases line up with TRBD1. The CDR3 DNA follows: TGCAGCGTCAATATAGGGGGCAAAGAGACCCAGTATTTC. Protein sequence: CSVNIGGKETQYF.